The present TCR beta chain was sequenced within a study of cytomegalovirus exposure and HLA in healthy donors. For the study at large: An analysis done earlier identified 90 million to 120 million unique TCR beta sequences from around 180 million T cells.

Study results and limitations: Most observed TCR sequences were rare, whereas some public TCRs were detected in many donors. Earlier findings revealed that most TCR beta V segments proved productive either about 87% or about 30% of the time.

In nominal health when sampled, donors likely had unrecorded immune exposures nonetheless. Concerning this clone itself: The target antigen is unknown. Within the sample, other DNA sequences also encode this same CDR3.

It was with 60 Vbeta and 13 Jbeta primers that the PCR ran. Here immunoSEQ multiplex PCR was the method, and the copy in TCRdb shows in-frame clones only, minus some. Among about 140,000 clones, just under 85% were seen once, and the ten largest hold roughly 1.4%. There are 13 residues in the CDR3. Per germline, CDR1 MNHNS and CDR2 SASEGT. V lost 10 bases and J lost 5; bases outside the gene matches: 9. The source material was PBMCs. The chain employs TRBV6-1 and TRBJ2-5, with TRBD1 matching over 8 bases. The TCR originated in a man aged 25-40 years in good health and CMV-seropositive. Here the CDR3 reads CATQGQGSETQYF. CDR3 nucleotides: TGTGCCACCCAAGGACAGGGCTCGGAGACCCAGTACTTC.